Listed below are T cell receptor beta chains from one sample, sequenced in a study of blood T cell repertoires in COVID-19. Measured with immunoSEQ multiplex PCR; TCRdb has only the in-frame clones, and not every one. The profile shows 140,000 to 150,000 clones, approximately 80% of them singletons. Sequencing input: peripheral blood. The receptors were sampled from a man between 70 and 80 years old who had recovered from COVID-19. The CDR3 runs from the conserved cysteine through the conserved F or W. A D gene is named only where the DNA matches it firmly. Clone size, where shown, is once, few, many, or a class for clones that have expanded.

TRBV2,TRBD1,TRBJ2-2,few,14,CASRGTVNTGELFF,TGTGCCAGCAGGGGGACAGTTAACACCGGGGAGCTGTTTTTT
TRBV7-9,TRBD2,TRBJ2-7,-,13,CASERESSYEQYF,TGTGCCAGCGAGCGGGAGAGCTCCTACGAGCAGTACTTC
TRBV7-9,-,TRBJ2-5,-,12,CASSLSGETQYF,TGTGCCAGCAGCTTGAGTGGAGAGACCCAGTACTTC
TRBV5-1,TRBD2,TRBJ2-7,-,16,CASSLGVAGTSYEQYF,TGCGCCAGCAGCTTGGGAGTAGCGGGGACCTCCTACGAGCAGTACTTC
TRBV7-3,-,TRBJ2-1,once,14,CASSLRGGYNEQFF,TGTGCCAGCAGTTTAAGGGGAGGTTACAATGAGCAGTTCTTC
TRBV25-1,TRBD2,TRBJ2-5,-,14,CATSLAGGMETQYF,TGTGCCACTTCACTAGCGGGAGGAATGGAGACCCAGTACTTC
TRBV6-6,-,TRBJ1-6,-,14,CASSYQASNSPLHF,TGTGCCAGCAGTTACCAGGCCTCTAATTCACCCCTCCACTTT
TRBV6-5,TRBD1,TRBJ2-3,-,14,CASRQGEDTDTQYF,TGTGCCAGCAGACAGGGGGAGGACACAGATACGCAGTATTTT
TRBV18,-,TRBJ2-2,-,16,CASSPLASTATGELFF,TGTGCCAGCTCACCACTAGCGAGTACAGCCACCGGGGAGCTGTTTTTT
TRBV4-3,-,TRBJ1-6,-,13,CASSQRGNSPLHF,TGCGCCAGCAGCCAACGGGGTAATTCACCCCTCCACTTT
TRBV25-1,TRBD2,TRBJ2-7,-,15,CASSEWGGGVDEQYF,TGTGCCAGCAGTGAATGGGGCGGGGGTGTGGACGAGCAGTACTTC
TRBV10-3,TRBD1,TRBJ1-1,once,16,CAIRRTGVGVGTEAFF,TGTGCCATCAGGCGAACAGGGGTGGGGGTTGGCACTGAAGCTTTCTTT
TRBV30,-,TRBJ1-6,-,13,CALGLSYNSPLHF,TGTGCCTTGGGCCTCTCCTATAATTCACCCCTCCACTTT
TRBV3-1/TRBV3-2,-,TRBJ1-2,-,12,CASSQAPNGYTF,TGTGCCAGCAGCCAAGCCCCAAATGGCTACACCTTC
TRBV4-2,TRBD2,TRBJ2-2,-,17,CASSLPSGGRNTGELFF,TGTGCCAGCAGCCTCCCGAGCGGGGGCCGGAACACCGGGGAGCTGTTTTTT
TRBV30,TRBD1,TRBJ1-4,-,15,CAWSAWTGGHEKLFF,TGTGCCTGGAGTGCCTGGACAGGGGGACATGAAAAACTGTTTTTT
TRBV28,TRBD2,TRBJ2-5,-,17,CASIKEASGSMRETQYF,TGTGCCAGCATCAAAGAGGCTAGCGGGAGTATGAGAGAGACCCAGTACTTC
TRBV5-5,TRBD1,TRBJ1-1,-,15,CASSYVNRGNTEAFF,TGTGCCAGCAGCTACGTAAACAGGGGTAACACTGAAGCTTTCTTT
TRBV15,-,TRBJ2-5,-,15,CATSRPGLTQETQYF,TGTGCCACCAGCAGACCTGGACTAACCCAAGAGACCCAGTACTTC
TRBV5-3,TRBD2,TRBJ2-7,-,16,CARSPNGAGGPHEQYF,TGTGCCAGAAGCCCCAATGGGGCGGGAGGGCCCCACGAGCAGTACTTC
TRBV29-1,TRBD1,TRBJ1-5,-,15,CSVVTGGLGNQPQHF,TGCAGCGTGGTAACAGGGGGATTAGGTAATCAGCCCCAGCATTTT
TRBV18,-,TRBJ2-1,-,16,CASSPPRSRSYNEQFF,TGTGCCAGCTCACCACCGAGGAGTAGGTCCTACAATGAGCAGTTCTTC
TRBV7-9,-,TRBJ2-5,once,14,CASRGWGVQETQYF,TGTGCCAGCAGGGGTTGGGGGGTCCAAGAGACCCAGTACTTC
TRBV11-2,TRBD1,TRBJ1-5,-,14,CASSLGQGGQPQHF,TGTGCCAGCAGCTTAGGACAGGGGGGCCAGCCCCAGCATTTT
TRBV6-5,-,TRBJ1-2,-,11,CASRSGDGYTF,TGTGCCAGCAGGTCAGGGGATGGCTACACCTTC
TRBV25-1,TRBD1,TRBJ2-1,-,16,CASSSKPGQGENEQFF,TGTGCCAGCAGCTCAAAACCGGGACAGGGAGAAAATGAGCAGTTCTTC
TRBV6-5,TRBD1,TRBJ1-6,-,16,CASSYNSGGINSPLHF,TGTGCCAGCAGTTATAATTCAGGGGGGATTAATTCACCCCTCCACTTT
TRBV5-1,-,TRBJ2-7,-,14,CASSLEPDNYEQYF,TGCGCCAGCAGCTTGGAACCGGACAACTACGAGCAGTACTTC
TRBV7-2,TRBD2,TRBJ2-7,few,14,CASSPGGRSNEQYF,TGTGCCAGCAGCCCCGGCGGGAGAAGTAACGAGCAGTACTTC
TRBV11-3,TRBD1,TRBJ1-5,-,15,CASSFLGRGDQPQHF,TGTGCCAGCAGCTTTCTTGGCAGGGGGGATCAGCCCCAGCATTTT
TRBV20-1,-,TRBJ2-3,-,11,CSARSSRTQYF,TGCAGTGCTAGGAGTTCCCGGACGCAGTATTTT
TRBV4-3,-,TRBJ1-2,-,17,CASSQDREHLTNYGYTF,TGCGCCAGCAGCCAAGATCGGGAGCACCTTACTAACTATGGCTACACCTTC
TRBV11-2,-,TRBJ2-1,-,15,CASSSNSGSYNEQFF,TGTGCCAGCAGCTCCAACTCAGGGTCTTACAATGAGCAGTTCTTC
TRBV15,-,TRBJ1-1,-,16,CATSRADGGVDTEAFF,TGTGCCACCAGCAGGGCCGACGGGGGGGTCGACACTGAAGCTTTCTTT
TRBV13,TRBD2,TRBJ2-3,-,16,CASTPSSLAGTDTQYF,TGTGCCAGCACCCCCTCCTCGCTAGCGGGCACAGATACGCAGTATTTT
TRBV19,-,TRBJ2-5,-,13,CASSKARQETQYF,TGTGCCAGTAGTAAGGCTAGACAAGAGACCCAGTACTTC
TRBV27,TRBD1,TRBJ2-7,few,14,CASTSAGTGGEQYF,TGTGCCAGCACCTCAGCCGGGACAGGGGGCGAGCAGTACTTC
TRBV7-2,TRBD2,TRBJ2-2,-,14,CASSPLAGTGELFF,TGTGCCAGCAGCCCACTAGCGGGTACCGGGGAGCTGTTTTTT
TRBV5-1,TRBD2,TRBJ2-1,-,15,CASSLWLAADNEQFF,TGCGCCAGCAGCTTGTGGCTAGCGGCTGACAATGAGCAGTTCTTC
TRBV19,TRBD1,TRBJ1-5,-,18,CASSIDRGQLVRNQPQHF,TGTGCCAGTAGTATTGACAGGGGGCAGTTAGTACGCAATCAGCCCCAGCATTTT
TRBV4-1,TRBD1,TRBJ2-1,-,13,CASRRTGGNEQFF,TGCGCCAGCAGGCGGACAGGGGGCAATGAGCAGTTCTTC
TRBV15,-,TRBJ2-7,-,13,CATSRAEVYEQYF,TGTGCCACCAGCAGAGCCGAGGTGTACGAGCAGTACTTC
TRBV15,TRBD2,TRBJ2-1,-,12,CATSIAGNEQFF,TGTGCCACCAGCATAGCGGGCAATGAGCAGTTCTTC
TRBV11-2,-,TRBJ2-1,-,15,CASSLVTSSYNEQFF,TGTGCCAGCAGCTTAGTCACGAGCTCCTACAATGAGCAGTTCTTC
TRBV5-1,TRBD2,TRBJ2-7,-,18,CASSSFFSGRTSSYEQYF,TGCGCCAGCAGCTCCTTTTTTAGCGGGAGAACTAGCTCCTACGAGCAGTACTTC
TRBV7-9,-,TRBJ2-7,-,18,CASSERLGGNLARGEQYF,TGTGCCAGCAGCGAAAGGCTCGGGGGTAATTTGGCGCGAGGAGAGCAGTACTTC
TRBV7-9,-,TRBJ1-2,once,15,CASSRALQANYGYTF,TGTGCCAGCAGCCGCGCGCTGCAAGCTAACTATGGCTACACCTTC
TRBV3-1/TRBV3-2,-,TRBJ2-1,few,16,CASSQGAGLGYNEQFF,TGTGCCAGCAGCCAAGGGGCTGGCTTAGGCTACAATGAGCAGTTCTTC
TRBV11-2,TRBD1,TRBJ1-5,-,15,CASSHGQGIDQPQHF,TGTGCCAGCAGCCACGGACAGGGAATTGATCAGCCCCAGCATTTT
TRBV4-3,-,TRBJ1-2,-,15,CASSLSDKANYGYTF,TGCGCCAGCAGCCTTTCGGACAAAGCTAACTATGGCTACACCTTC
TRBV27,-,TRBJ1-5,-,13,CASSSYSNQPQHF,TGTGCCAGCAGTTCCTATAGCAATCAGCCCCAGCATTTT
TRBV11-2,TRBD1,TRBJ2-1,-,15,CASSLVQGASYEQFF,TGTGCCAGCAGCTTAGTACAGGGGGCTAGCTATGAGCAGTTCTTC
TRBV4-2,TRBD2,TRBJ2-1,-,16,CASSQEVAGPRNEQFF,TGTGCCAGCAGCCAAGAAGTAGCGGGCCCTAGGAATGAGCAGTTCTTC
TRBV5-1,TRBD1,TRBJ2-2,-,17,CASSSAGQGAMTGELFF,TGCGCCAGCAGCTCCGCGGGACAGGGGGCAATGACCGGGGAGCTGTTTTTT